Presented here are 8 T cell receptor beta chains from one specimen sequenced in a study of spatial heterogeneity in lung cancer. TCRdb independently ran MiXCR on the 5' RACE reads; one entry per CDR3 protein. The sample records more than 95,000 distinct CDR3 sequences, less than 15% being singletons. Specified time point: blood at routine non-recurrence follow-up after resection. In each case, whole RNA from tumor, nontumor lung or frozen PBMC was sequenced unsorted. The material was PBMCs, obtained at follow-up. These TCRs come from a male donor with early-stage non-small cell lung cancer.

The V call is TRBV2, the J call TRBJ2-1, with 7 bases lining up with TRBD1. The CDR3 length is 13 residues. The germline V gene encodes CDR1 SNHLY and CDR2 FYNNEI. V gave up 6 bases and J gave up 5 bases; unmatched junction bases: 4. The CDR3 here is CASRRGPNNEQFF. CDR3 DNA: TGTGCCAGCAGGAGGGGGCCGAACAATGAGCAGTTCTTC.

J is TRBJ2-5 and V is TRBV12-3 or TRBV12-4, with D maybe TRBD2 (7 bases). V lost 6 bases, J lost 1 base, and 12 bases lay in between. This CDR3 is built from 14 residues. The CDR3 bases are TGTGCCAGCAGGGGCGGGGGCGGCCAAGAGACCCAGTACTTC. This encodes CASRGGGGQETQYF.

This clonotype has a handful of counts. This rearrangement joins TRBV14 to TRBJ2-5; a weak D match, TRBD1 (5 bases). Per germline, CDR1 SGHDN and CDR2 FVKESK. The CDR3 has 14 residues. V gave up 0 bases and J gave up 5 bases, with 10 bases separating them. The CDR3 sequence is CASSQEWGAETQYF. DNA for the CDR3: TGTGCCAGCAGCCAAGAATGGGGCGCGGAGACCCAGTACTTC.

The J gene is TRBJ2-3, the V gene TRBV20-1, with TRBD2 as a possible D gene (5 bases). V shed 4 bases and J shed 0 bases, with 5 bases lying between them. The CDR3 spans 12 residues. Per the germline V gene, CDR1 is DFQATT and CDR2 is SNEGSKA (reference sequence). CDR3 DNA sequence: TGCAGTGCTACGGGGAGCACAGATACGCAGTATTTT. Translated, it gives CSATGSTDTQYF.

J is TRBJ1-5 and V is TRBV6-5, with a weak D call TRBD1 (5 bases). Germline V gene sequence: CDR1 MNHEY, CDR2 SVGAGI. There are 15 residues in the CDR3. V gave up 6 bases and J gave up 0 bases, with 12 bases separating them. CDR3 region: CASRSGQASNQPQHF. In nucleotides, the CDR3 is TGTGCCAGCAGGTCTGGACAAGCTAGCAATCAGCCCCAGCATTTT.

This clonotype was counted a few times. The chain recombines TRBV27 with TRBJ1-1; TRBD1 matches at 8 bases. Losses at the gene ends were 6 bases for V and 0 bases for J; bases not matched to a gene: 6. Germline values: CDR1 MNHEY, CDR2 SMNVEV (reference sequence). The CDR3 loop spans 15 amino acids. CDR3 DNA sequence: TGTGCCAGCAGCCTCAGGGGGCGTATGAACACTGAAGCTTTCTTT. Its translation is CASSLRGRMNTEAFF.

The chain recombines TRBV24-1 with TRBJ2-3; 7 bases line up with TRBD2. Germline V gives CDR1 KGHDR, CDR2 SFDVKD. The CDR3 contains 15 residues. After removal of 1 base from V and 5 bases from J, the junction contained 5 bases not matched to a gene. CDR3 sequence: CATSDFSGRGDTQYF. CDR3 coding DNA: TGTGCCACCAGTGATTTTTCAGGGAGGGGAGATACGCAGTATTTT.

This clonotype was detected ten times or more. The gene calls are TRBV2 and TRBJ2-2; tentatively, D is TRBD1 or TRBD2 (5 bases each). The CDR3 has 11 amino acids. Trimming pared 8 bases from V and 6 bases from J, leaving 7 bases between. The germline gives CDR1 SNHLY, CDR2 FYNNEI. CDR3 region: CASRDPGELFF. The CDR3, as DNA: TGTGCCAGCCGGGACCCCGGGGAGCTGTTTTTT.